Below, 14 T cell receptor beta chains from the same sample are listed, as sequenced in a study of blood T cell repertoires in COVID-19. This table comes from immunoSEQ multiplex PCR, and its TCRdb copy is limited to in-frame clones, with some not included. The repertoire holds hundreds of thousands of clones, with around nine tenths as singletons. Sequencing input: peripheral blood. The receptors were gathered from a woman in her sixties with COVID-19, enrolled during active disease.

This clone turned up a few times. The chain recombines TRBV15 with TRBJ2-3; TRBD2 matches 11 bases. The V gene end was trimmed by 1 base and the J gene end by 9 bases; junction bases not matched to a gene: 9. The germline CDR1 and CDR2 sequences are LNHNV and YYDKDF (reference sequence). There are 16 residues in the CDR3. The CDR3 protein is CATSRGRGLAGGTQYF. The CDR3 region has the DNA TGTGCCACCAGCAGAGGACGTGGTTTAGCGGGGGGGACGCAGTATTTT. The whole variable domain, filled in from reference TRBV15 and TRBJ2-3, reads DAMVIQNPRYQVTQFGKPVTLSCSQTLNHNVMYWYQQKSSQAPKLLFHYYDKDFNNEADTPDNFQSRRPNTSFCFLDIRSPGLGDTAMYLCATSRGRGLAGGTQYFGPGTRLTVL.

The CDR3 loop reads CASRRTGGNQPQHF. The CDR3, as DNA: TGCGCCAGCAGGCGGACAGGGGGGAATCAGCCCCAGCATTTT. The V call is TRBV4-1, the J call TRBJ1-5; 10 bases are a match to TRBD1. The CDR3 spans 14 residues. The V and J ends lost 6 bases and 4 bases, in that order; junction bases with no gene match: 3. The V gene's germline CDR1 is MGHRA and CDR2 YSYEKL.

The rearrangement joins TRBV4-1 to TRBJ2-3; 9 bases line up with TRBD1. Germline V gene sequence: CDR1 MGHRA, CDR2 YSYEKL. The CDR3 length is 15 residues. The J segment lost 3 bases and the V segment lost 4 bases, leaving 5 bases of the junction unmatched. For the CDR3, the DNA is TGCGCCAGCAGCCGATACGGACAGGGGACAGATACGCAGTATTTT. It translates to CASSRYGQGTDTQYF.

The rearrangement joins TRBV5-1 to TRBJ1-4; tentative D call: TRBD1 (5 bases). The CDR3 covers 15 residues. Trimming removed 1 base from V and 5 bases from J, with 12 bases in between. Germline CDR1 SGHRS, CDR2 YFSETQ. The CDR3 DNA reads TGCGCCAGCAGCTTGCGGGGGGAGCCAAATGAAAAACTGTTTTTT. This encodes CASSLRGEPNEKLFF.

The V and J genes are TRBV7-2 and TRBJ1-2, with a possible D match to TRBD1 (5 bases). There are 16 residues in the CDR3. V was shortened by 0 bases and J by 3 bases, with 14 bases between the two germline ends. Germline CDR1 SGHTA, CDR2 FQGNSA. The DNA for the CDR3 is TGTGCCAGCAGCTTAGCGAGCGGGGGGGTAGACTATGGCTACACCTTC. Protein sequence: CASSLASGGVDYGYTF.

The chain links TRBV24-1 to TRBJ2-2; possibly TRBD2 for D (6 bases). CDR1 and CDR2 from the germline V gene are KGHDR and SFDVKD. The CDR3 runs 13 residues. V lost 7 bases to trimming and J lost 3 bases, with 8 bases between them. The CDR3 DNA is TGTGCCACCAGGCGCGGGGACACCGGGGAGCTGTTTTTT. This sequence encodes CATRRGDTGELFF.

Written as DNA, the CDR3 is TGTGCCAGCAGCGTATCGGTGGGGGGGCCCCAGCATTTT. It is translated as CASSVSVGGPQHF. This sequence joins TRBV9 and TRBJ1-5; D is possibly TRBD1 (5 bases). This CDR3 is built from 13 residues. Germline V CDR1 and CDR2: SGDLS, YYNGEE. With 1 base removed from V and 9 bases from J, the gap between germline ends came to 11 bases.

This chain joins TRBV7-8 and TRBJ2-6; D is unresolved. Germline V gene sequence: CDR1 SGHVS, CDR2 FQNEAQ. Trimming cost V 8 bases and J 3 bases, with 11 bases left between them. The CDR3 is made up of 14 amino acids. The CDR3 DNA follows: TGTGCCAGCTCTCCGTTGAGTGGGGCCAACGTCCTGACTTTC. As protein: CASSPLSGANVLTF.

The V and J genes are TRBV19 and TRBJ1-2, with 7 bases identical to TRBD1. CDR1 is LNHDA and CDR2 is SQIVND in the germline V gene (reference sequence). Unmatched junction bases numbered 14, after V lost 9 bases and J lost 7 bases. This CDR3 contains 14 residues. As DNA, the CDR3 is TGTGCCAGCCTAGATTACAGGGGCAGGGCTGGCTACACCTTC. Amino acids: CASLDYRGRAGYTF.

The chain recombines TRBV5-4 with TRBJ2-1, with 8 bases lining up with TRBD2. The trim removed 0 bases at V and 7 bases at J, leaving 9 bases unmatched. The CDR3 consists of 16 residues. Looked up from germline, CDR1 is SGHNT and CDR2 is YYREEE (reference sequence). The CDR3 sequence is CASSLGGGQLGNEQFF. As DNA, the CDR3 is TGTGCCAGCAGCTTGGGCGGGGGGCAGTTAGGAAATGAGCAGTTCTTC.

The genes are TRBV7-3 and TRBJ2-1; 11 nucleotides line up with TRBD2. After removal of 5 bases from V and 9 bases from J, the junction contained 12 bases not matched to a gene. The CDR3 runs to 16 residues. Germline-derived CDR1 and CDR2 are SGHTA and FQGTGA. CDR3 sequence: CASSAYIAGGRGEQFF. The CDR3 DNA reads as TGTGCCAGCAGCGCCTATATAGCGGGGGGGCGAGGTGAGCAGTTCTTC.

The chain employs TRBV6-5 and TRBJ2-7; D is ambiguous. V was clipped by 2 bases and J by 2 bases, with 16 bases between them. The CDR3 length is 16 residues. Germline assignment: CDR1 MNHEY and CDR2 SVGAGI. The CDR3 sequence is CASSYGSRGLTYEQYF. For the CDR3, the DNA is TGTGCCAGCAGTTACGGGTCTAGAGGATTGACCTACGAGCAGTACTTC.

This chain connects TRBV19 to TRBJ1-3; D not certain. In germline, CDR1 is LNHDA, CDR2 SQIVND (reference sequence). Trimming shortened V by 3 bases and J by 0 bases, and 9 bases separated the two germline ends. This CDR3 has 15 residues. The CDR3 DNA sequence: TGTGCCAGTAGTATCGGGAGTGGCTCTGGAAACACCATATATTTT. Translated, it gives CASSIGSGSGNTIYF.

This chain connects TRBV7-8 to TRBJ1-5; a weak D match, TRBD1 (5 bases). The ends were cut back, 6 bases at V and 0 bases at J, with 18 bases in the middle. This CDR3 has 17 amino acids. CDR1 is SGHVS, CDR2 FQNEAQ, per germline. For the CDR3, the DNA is TGTGCCAGCAGTCGTGGCCGGGGGGAGTCTAGCAATCAGCCCCAGCATTTT. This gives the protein CASSRGRGESSNQPQHF.